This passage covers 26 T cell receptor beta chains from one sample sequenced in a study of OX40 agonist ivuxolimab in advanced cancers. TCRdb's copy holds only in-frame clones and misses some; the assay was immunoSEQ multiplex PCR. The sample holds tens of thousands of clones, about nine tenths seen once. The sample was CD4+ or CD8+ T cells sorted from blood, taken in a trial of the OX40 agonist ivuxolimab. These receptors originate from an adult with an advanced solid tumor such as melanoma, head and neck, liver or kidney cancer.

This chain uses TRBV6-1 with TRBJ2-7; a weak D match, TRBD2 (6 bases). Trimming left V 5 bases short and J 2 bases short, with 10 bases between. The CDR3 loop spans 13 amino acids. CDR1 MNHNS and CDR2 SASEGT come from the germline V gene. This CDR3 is CASSWTNTYEQYV. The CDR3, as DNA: TGTGCCAGCAGTTGGACTAATACCTACGAGCAGTACGTC.

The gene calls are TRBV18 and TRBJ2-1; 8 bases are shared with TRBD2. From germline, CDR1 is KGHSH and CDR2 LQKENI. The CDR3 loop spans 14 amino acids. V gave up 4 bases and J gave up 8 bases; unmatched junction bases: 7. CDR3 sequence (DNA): TGTGCCAGCTCACTGGGACTAGGTAACGATGAGCAGTTCTTC. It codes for CASSLGLGNDEQFF.

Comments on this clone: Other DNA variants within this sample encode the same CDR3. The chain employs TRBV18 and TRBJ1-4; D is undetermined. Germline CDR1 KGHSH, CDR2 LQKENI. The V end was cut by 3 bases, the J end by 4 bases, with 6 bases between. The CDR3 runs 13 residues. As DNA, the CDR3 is TGTGCCAGCTCACCGTCGGGTAATGAAAAACTGTTTTTT. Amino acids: CASSPSGNEKLFF.

For the CDR3, the DNA is TGTGCCAGCAGCTTCCTGTGGGGAGTTAATGAAAAACTGTTTTTT. It codes for CASSFLWGVNEKLFF. The chain couples TRBV5-6 to TRBJ1-4; D call uncertain. Trimming left V 2 bases short and J 4 bases short, with 12 bases between. The germline CDR1 and CDR2 sequences are SGHDT and YYEEEE. The CDR3 spans 15 residues.

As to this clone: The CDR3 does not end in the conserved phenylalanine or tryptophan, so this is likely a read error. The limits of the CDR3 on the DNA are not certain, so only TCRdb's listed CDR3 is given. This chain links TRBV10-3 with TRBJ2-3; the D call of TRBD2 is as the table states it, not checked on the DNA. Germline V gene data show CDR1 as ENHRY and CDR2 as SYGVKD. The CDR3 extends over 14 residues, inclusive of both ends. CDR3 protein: CAISESRTSAPGIG.

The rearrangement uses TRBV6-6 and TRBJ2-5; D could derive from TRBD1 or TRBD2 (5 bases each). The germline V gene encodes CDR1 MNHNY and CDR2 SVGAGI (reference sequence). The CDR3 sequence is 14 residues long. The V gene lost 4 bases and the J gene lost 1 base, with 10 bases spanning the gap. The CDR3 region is CASSWDGTQETQYF. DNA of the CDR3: TGTGCCAGCAGTTGGGACGGAACCCAAGAGACCCAGTACTTC.

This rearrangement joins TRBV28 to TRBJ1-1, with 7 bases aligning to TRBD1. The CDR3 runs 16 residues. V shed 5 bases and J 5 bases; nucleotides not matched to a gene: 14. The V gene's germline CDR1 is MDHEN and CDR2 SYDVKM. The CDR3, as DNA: TGTGCCAGCAGTCCCAGGGGGGCGCCAAGGGTGACTGAAGCTTTCTTT. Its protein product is CASSPRGAPRVTEAFF.

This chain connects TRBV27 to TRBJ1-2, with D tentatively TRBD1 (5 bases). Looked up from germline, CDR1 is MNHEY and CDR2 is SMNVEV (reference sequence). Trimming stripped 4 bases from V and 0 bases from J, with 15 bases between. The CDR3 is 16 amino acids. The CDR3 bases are TGTGCCAGCAGTTCTACAGGCTTCGGGGCTAACTATGGCTACACCTTC. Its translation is CASSSTGFGANYGYTF.

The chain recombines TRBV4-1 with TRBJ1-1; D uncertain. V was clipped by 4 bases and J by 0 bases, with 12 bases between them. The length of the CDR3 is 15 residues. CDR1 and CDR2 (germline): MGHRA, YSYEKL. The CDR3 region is CASSRVEGMNTEAFF. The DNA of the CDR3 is TGCGCCAGCAGCCGCGTGGAGGGAATGAACACTGAAGCTTTCTTT.

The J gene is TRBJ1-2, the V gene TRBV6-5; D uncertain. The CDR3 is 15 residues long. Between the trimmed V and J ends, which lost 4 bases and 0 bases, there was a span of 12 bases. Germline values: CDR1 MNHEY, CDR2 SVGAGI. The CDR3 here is CASSLDRGTNYGYTF. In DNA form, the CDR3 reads TGTGCCAGCAGTTTAGACCGAGGGACTAACTATGGCTACACCTTC.

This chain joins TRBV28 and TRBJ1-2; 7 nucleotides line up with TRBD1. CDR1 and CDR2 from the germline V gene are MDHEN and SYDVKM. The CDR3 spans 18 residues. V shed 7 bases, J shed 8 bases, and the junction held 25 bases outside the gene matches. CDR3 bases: TGTGCCAGCAATCCCTCAGGGGGGAGTCAGCACCTATGGAGAGGCTACACCTTC. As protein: CASNPSGGSQHLWRGYTF.

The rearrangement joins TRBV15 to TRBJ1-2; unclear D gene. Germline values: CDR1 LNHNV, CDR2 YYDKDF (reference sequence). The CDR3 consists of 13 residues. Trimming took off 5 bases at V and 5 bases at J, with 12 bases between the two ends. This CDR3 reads CATSPGRPYGYTF. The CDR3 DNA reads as TGTGCCACCAGCCCCGGACGGCCGTATGGCTACACCTTC.

The CDR3 DNA reads as TGTGCCAGCAGTGCGACAGGGTTCTTTCAGCCCCAGCATTTT. Amino acids: CASSATGFFQPQHF. This rearrangement joins TRBV11-2 to TRBJ1-5, with 7 positions matching TRBD1. CDR1 and CDR2 (germline): SGHAT, FQNNGV. V lost 6 bases to trimming and J lost 6 bases; unmatched junction nucleotides: 8. This CDR3 contains 14 residues.

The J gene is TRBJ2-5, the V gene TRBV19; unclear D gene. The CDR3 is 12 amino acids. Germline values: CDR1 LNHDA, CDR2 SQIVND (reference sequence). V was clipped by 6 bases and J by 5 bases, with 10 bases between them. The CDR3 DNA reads TGTGCCAGTAGCACTCGTCACGAGACCCAGTACTTC. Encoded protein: CASSTRHETQYF.

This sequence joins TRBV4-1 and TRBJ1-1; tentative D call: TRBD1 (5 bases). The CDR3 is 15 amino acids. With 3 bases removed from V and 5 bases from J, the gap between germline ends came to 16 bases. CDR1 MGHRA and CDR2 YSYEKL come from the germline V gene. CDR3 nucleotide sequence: TGCGCCAGCAGCCACGGTCGGGGGATAGAAACTGAAGCTTTCTTT. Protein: CASSHGRGIETEAFF.

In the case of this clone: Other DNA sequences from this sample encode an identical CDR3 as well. CDR3: CASSLDRREQFF. CDR3 DNA sequence: TGTGCCAGCAGCCTAGACCGGAGAGAGCAGTTCTTC. V and J are TRBV7-2 and TRBJ2-1; D is unresolved. CDR1 and CDR2 from the germline V gene are SGHTA and FQGNSA. With 5 bases removed from V and 10 bases from J, the gap between germline ends came to 12 bases. CDR3 size: 12 residues. The variable domain in full, with the rest retrieved from reference TRBV7-2 and TRBJ2-1, is GAGVSQSPSNKVTEKGKDVELRCDPISGHTALYWYRQSLGQGLEFLIYFQGNSAPDKSGLPSDRFSAERTGGSVSTLTIQRTQQEDSAVYLCASSLDRREQFFGPGTRLTVL.

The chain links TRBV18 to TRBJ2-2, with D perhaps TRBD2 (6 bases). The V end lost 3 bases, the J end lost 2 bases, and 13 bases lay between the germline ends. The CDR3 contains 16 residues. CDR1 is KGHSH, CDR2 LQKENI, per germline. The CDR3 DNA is TGTGCCAGCTCACCGAGTACGGGACTTAACACCGGGGAGCTGTTTTTT. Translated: CASSPSTGLNTGELFF. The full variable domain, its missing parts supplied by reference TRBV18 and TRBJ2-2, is NAGVMQNPRHLVRRRGQEARLRCSPMKGHSHVYWYRQLPEEGLKFMVYLQKENIIDESGMPKERFSAEFPKEGPSILRIQQVVRGDSAAYFCASSPSTGLNTGELFFGEGSRLTVL.

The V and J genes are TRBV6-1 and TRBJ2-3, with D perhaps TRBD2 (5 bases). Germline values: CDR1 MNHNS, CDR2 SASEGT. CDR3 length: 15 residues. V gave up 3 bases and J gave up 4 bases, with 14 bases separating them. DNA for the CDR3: TGTGCCAGCAGTGAGGCAAGAGGGCCTTCAGATACGCAGTATTTT. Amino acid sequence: CASSEARGPSDTQYF.

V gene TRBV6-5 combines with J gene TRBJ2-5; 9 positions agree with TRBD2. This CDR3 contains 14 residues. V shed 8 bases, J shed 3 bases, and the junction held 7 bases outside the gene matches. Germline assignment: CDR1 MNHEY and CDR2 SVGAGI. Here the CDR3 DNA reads TGTGCCAGCCGGGCTAGCGGGGAAAAAGAGACCCAGTACTTC. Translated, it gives CASRASGEKETQYF.

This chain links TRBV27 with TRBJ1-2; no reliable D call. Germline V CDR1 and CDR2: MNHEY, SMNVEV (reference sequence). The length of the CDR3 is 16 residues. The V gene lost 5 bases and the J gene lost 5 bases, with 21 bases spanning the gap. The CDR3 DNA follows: TGTGCCAGCAGTCCCTCCGCGAAGGAGGGAAAGTATGGCTACACCTTC. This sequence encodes CASSPSAKEGKYGYTF.

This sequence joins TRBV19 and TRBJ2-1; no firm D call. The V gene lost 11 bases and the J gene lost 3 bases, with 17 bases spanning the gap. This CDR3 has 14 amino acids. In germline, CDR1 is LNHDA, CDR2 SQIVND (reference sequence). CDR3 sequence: CARIGQTYYNEQFF. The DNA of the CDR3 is TGTGCCCGAATTGGGCAGACGTACTACAATGAGCAGTTCTTC.

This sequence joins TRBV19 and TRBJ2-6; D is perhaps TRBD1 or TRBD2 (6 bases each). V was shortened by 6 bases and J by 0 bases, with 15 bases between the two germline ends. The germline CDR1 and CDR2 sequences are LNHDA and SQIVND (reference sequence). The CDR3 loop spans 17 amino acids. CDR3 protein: CASRLGGFFSGANVLTF. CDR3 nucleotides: TGTGCCAGTAGATTGGGGGGCTTCTTCTCTGGGGCCAACGTCCTGACTTTC. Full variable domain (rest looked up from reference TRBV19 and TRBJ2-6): DGGITQSPKYLFRKEGQNVTLSCEQNLNHDAMYWYRQDPGQGLRLIYYSQIVNDFQKGDIAEGYSVSREKKESFPLTVTSAQKNPTAFYLCASRLGGFFSGANVLTFGAGSRLTVL.

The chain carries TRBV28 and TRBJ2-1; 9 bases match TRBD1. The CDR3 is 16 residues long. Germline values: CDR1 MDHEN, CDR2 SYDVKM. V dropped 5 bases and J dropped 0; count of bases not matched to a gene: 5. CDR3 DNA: TGTGCCAGCAGTGAGCCGGGACAGGGCTCCTACAATGAGCAGTTCTTC. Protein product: CASSEPGQGSYNEQFF.

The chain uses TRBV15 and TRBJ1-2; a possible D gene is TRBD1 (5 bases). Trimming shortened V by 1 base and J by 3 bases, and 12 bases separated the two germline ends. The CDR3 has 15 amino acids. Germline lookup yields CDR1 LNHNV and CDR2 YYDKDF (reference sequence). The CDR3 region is CATSRGQGADYGYTF. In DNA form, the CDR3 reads TGTGCCACCAGCAGAGGCCAAGGGGCAGACTATGGCTACACCTTC.

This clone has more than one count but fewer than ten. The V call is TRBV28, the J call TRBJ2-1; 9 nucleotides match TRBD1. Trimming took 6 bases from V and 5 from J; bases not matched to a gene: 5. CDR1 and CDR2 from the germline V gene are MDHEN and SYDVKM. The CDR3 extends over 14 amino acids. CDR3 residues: CASRKDRGHNEQFF. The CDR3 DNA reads TGTGCCAGCAGGAAGGACAGGGGTCACAATGAGCAGTTCTTC.

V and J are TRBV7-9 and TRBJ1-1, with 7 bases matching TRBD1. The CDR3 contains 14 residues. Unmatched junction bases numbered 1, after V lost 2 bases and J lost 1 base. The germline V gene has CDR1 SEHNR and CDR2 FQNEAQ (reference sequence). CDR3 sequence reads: CASSLRDRNTEAFF. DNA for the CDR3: TGTGCCAGCAGCTTAAGGGACAGGAACACTGAAGCTTTCTTT.